Below, 27 T cell receptor beta chains from the same sample are listed, as sequenced in a study of blood T cell repertoires in COVID-19. Libraries were prepared by immunoSEQ multiplex PCR; TCRdb keeps only in-frame clonotypes and omits some of them. Of roughly 54,000 clones listed, 84% are singletons. The source material was peripheral blood. The source is a man aged 50-60 years with acute or convalescent COVID-19.

The table lists this clone with a few counts. The V and J genes are TRBV5-4 and TRBJ2-7, with 9 bases identical to TRBD1. Germline CDR1 SGHNT, CDR2 YYREEE (reference sequence). V lost 4 bases, J lost 7 bases, and 6 bases stayed unmatched. The CDR3 is 13 residues long. DNA for the CDR3: TGTGCCAGCAGCCCCTACAGGGGGCAAGAGCAGTACTTC. This codes for CASSPYRGQEQYF.

This sequence joins TRBV18 and TRBJ1-4; D may be TRBD1 (6 bases). Germline loops: CDR1 KGHSH, CDR2 LQKENI. This CDR3 is 13 amino acids long. V gave up 2 bases and J gave up 8 bases, with 9 bases separating them. CDR3 region: CASSPSGQEKLFF. The CDR3 DNA is TGTGCCAGCTCACCAAGCGGACAGGAAAAACTGTTTTTT.

CDR3 sequence (DNA): TGTGCCAGCAGCCAACCGGCCATCCCCGGGGAGTTCTTC. It is translated as CASSQPAIPGEFF. V and J are TRBV2 and TRBJ2-1, with D maybe TRBD2 (5 bases). The germline V gene encodes CDR1 SNHLY and CDR2 FYNNEI. The CDR3 runs to 13 residues. Trimming stripped 6 bases from V and 14 bases from J, with 20 bases between.

The chain combines TRBV10-3 with TRBJ1-6; 12 positions match TRBD1. The CDR3 has 16 amino acids. Trimming cost V 2 bases and J 6 bases; bases outside gene matches: 2. The germline gives CDR1 ENHRY, CDR2 SYGVKD. CDR3 in DNA: TGTGCCATCAGTGAGAGGGGACAGGGGGCTAATTCACCCCTCCACTTT. This sequence encodes CAISERGQGANSPLHF.

The CDR3 DNA is TGCAGCGCTCCCGTACAGGGGGCCCCTCATACGCAGTATTTT. It encodes CSAPVQGAPHTQYF. This chain joins TRBV29-1 and TRBJ2-3, with 9 bases matching TRBD1. In germline, CDR1 is SQVTM, CDR2 ANQGSEA. The CDR3 extends over 14 amino acids. Germline trimming cut 7 bases from V and 7 bases from J; bases unmatched to any gene: 12.

The rearrangement joins TRBV6-5 to TRBJ1-1; tentatively, D is TRBD1 (5 bases). The CDR3 is 13 residues long. V shed 9 bases and J shed 0 bases, with 11 bases lying between them. CDR1 and CDR2 (germline): MNHEY, SVGAGI. This chain's CDR3 is CASGGGMNTEAFF. CDR3 bases: TGTGCCAGTGGGGGGGGAATGAACACTGAAGCTTTCTTT.

The chain is built from TRBV5-5 and TRBJ1-2; TRBD1 might be the D (6 bases). The germline V gene encodes CDR1 SGHKS and CDR2 YYEKEE (reference sequence). This CDR3 region has 16 residues. V lost 4 bases and J lost 1, with 17 bases in between. The CDR3 reads CASSLILGAVNYGYTF. The CDR3 coding sequence is TGTGCCAGCAGCCTGATCCTGGGGGCGGTTAACTATGGCTACACCTTC.

This clone occurred once. The chain is built from TRBV7-9 and TRBJ1-2, with 8 bases lining up with TRBD1. With 6 bases clipped from V and 5 bases from J, the junction kept 5 bases outside the gene matches. The CDR3 is made up of 13 amino acids. Germline V gene data show CDR1 as SEHNR and CDR2 as FQNEAQ (reference sequence). This CDR3 is CASSLTGEYGYTF. In DNA form, the CDR3 reads TGTGCCAGCAGTCTGACAGGGGAATATGGCTACACCTTC.

V usage is TRBV10-1 and J usage is TRBJ1-1; TRBD1 matches 9 bases. This CDR3 has 13 amino acids. V shed 4 bases and J 7 bases; nucleotides not matched to a gene: 4. The germline V gene encodes CDR1 WNHNN and CDR2 SYGVQD (reference sequence). CDR3 sequence: CASSGGTGLEAFF. CDR3 bases: TGCGCCAGCAGTGGAGGGACAGGGCTTGAAGCTTTCTTT.

J is TRBJ2-1 and V is TRBV27; TRBD1 aligns across 7 bases. CDR1 is MNHEY and CDR2 is SMNVEV in the germline V gene (reference sequence). Trimming removed 5 bases from V and 0 bases from J; junction bases left unmatched: 13. The CDR3 is 18 residues long. DNA for the CDR3: TGTGCCAGCAGTGCCAATACCGGGACAGTGCGCTCCTACAATGAGCAGTTCTTC. It specifies CASSANTGTVRSYNEQFF.

The chain is built from TRBV24-1 and TRBJ1-2; D is unresolved. Germline CDR1 KGHDR, CDR2 SFDVKD. CDR3 length equals 13 residues. V was cut by 1 base and J by 6 bases, with 8 bases left in between. Written as DNA, the CDR3 is TGTGCCACCAGTGATTTTACCGGAGATGGCTACACCTTC. Amino acids: CATSDFTGDGYTF.

The chain employs TRBV5-6 and TRBJ1-2; no firm D call. Trimming removed 2 bases from V and 3 bases from J, with 5 bases in between. The CDR3 spans 12 residues. CDR1 is SGHDT, CDR2 YYEEEE, per germline. The CDR3 nucleotides are TGTGCCAGCAGCTTCAGTGACTATGGCTACACCTTC. Translating it yields CASSFSDYGYTF.

This clone came up once. The chain has TRBV5-4 and TRBJ1-6; no firm D call. CDR1 and CDR2 from the germline V gene are SGHNT and YYREEE (reference sequence). Trimming pared 5 bases from V and 0 bases from J, leaving 9 bases between. This CDR3 region has 15 residues. The CDR3 DNA reads TGTGCCAGCAGGGGTGGGAGCTCCTATAATTCACCCCTCCACTTT. Translation gives CASRGGSSYNSPLHF.

The chain employs TRBV7-9 and TRBJ2-7, with D perhaps TRBD1 (6 bases). Trimming cost V 3 bases and J 5 bases, with 8 bases left between them. The CDR3 is 12 residues long. Germline CDR1 is SEHNR and CDR2 is FQNEAQ (reference sequence). The chain's CDR3 is CASSFTGNEQYF. The DNA of the CDR3 is TGTGCCAGCAGCTTCACAGGGAACGAGCAGTACTTC.

This rearrangement joins TRBV19 to TRBJ2-3; 7 bases line up with TRBD1. The CDR3 is 14 residues long. V lost 10 bases, J lost 5 bases, and 12 bases stayed unmatched. Germline V gene sequence: CDR1 LNHDA, CDR2 SQIVND (reference sequence). The CDR3 sequence: CATSPTGVVDTQYF. CDR3 sequence (DNA): TGTGCCACTTCACCCACAGGGGTGGTAGATACGCAGTATTTT.

The chain recombines TRBV7-9 with TRBJ2-3; the match to TRBD1 covers 10 bases. The germline gives CDR1 SEHNR, CDR2 FQNEAQ (reference sequence). The CDR3 spans 16 residues. The V segment lost 6 bases and the J segment 3 bases; nucleotides outside the gene matches: 9. CDR3: CASRPQTGQGTDTQYF. The CDR3, as DNA: TGTGCCAGCAGGCCCCAAACGGGACAGGGGACAGATACGCAGTATTTT. Based on the CDR3 plus reference TRBV7-9 and TRBJ2-3, the full variable domain is DTGVSQNPRHKITKRGQNVTFRCDPISEHNRLYWYRQTLGQGPEFLTYFQNEAQLEKSRLLSDRFSAERPKGSFSTLEIQRTEQGDSAMYLCASRPQTGQGTDTQYFGPGTRLTVL.

This clone was counted between two and nine times. This rearrangement joins TRBV9 to TRBJ1-2; 9 nucleotides align to TRBD1. The CDR3 consists of 20 residues. Germline V gives CDR1 SGDLS, CDR2 YYNGEE. Trimming removed 4 bases from V and 3 bases from J; junction bases left unmatched: 22. CDR3 loop: CASSPRARDRAPLGYYGYTF. CDR3 DNA sequence: TGTGCCAGCAGCCCTCGTGCCCGGGACAGGGCCCCTTTGGGTTACTATGGCTACACCTTC.

This clone was counted a few times. The V gene is TRBV19, the J gene TRBJ1-5, with TRBD1 as a possible D gene (6 bases). The ends were cut back, 5 bases at V and 5 bases at J, with 13 bases in the middle. This CDR3 spans 14 amino acids. Germline CDR1 LNHDA, CDR2 SQIVND (reference sequence). CDR3 DNA: TGTGCCAGTAGTCAACAAGACAGGTATCAGCCCCAGCATTTT. It codes for CASSQQDRYQPQHF.

This chain links TRBV29-1 with TRBJ2-1; TRBD1 agrees at 7 bases. The CDR3 is 13 residues long. Per germline, CDR1 SQVTM and CDR2 ANQGSEA. V lost 7 bases, J lost 5 bases, and 8 bases stayed unmatched. CDR3 sequence: CSAAQTGNNEQFF. The CDR3, as DNA: TGCAGCGCTGCCCAGACAGGGAACAATGAGCAGTTCTTC.

The genes are TRBV2 and TRBJ2-2; 7 bases match TRBD1. The CDR3 covers 13 residues. Trimming took 4 bases from V and 8 from J; bases not matched to a gene: 4. Germline CDR1 is SNHLY and CDR2 is FYNNEI. For the CDR3, the DNA is TGTGCCAGCAGTGTAACAGGGGAAGGGGAGCTGTTTTTT. It translates to CASSVTGEGELFF.

The chain employs TRBV15 and TRBJ2-3, with TRBD2 matching over 8 bases. The CDR3 sequence is 16 residues long. Unmatched junction bases numbered 6, after V lost 2 bases and J lost 2 bases. Germline values: CDR1 LNHNV, CDR2 YYDKDF (reference sequence). The CDR3 DNA reads TGTGCCACCAGCAGATTAGCGGGATTTAACACAGATACGCAGTATTTT. Translation: CATSRLAGFNTDTQYF.

The chain employs TRBV30 and TRBJ2-1; weak D call: TRBD1 (6 bases). Germline lookup yields CDR1 GTSNPN and CDR2 SVGIG (reference sequence). Trimming removed 5 bases from V and 0 bases from J, with 11 bases in between. CDR3 length: 14 amino acids. DNA for the CDR3: TGTGCCTGGGACACAGGGTCCTCCTACAATGAGCAGTTCTTC. This codes for CAWDTGSSYNEQFF.

The genes are TRBV7-3 and TRBJ2-1; D may be TRBD1 (5 bases). V lost 1 base to trimming and J lost 8 bases, with 15 bases between them. The CDR3 extends over 15 amino acids. Germline V gene data show CDR1 as SGHTA and CDR2 as FQGTGA. The CDR3 is CASSLNGPGLDEQFF. The DNA for the CDR3 is TGTGCCAGCAGCTTAAACGGGCCAGGGTTGGATGAGCAGTTCTTC.

J is TRBJ2-5 and V is TRBV3-1 (or the pseudogene TRBV3-2); D call uncertain. V was clipped by 4 bases and J by 2 bases, with 8 bases between them. The CDR3 runs to 13 residues. Germline V gene lookup returns CDR1 LGHDT and CDR2 YNNKEL (reference sequence). DNA of the CDR3: TGTGCCAGCAGCCTCTCAGGTCAAGAGACCCAGTACTTC. This translates into CASSLSGQETQYF.

This rearrangement joins TRBV13 to TRBJ1-2; 8 nucleotides match TRBD1. There are 15 residues in the CDR3. V dropped 5 bases and J dropped 5; count of bases not matched to a gene: 10. CDR1 and CDR2 from the germline V gene are PRHDT and FYEKMQ (reference sequence). The CDR3 nucleotides read TGTGCCAGCAGCCCCGAGACCCGACAGGGGTATGGCTACACCTTC. Amino acid sequence: CASSPETRQGYGYTF.

This clone occurred once. This sequence joins TRBV19 and TRBJ2-7, with 9 bases lining up with TRBD1. J was trimmed by 3 bases and V by 2 bases; bases with no gene match: 11. The CDR3 runs 17 residues. The germline V gene has CDR1 LNHDA and CDR2 SQIVND (reference sequence). The CDR3 nucleotides read TGTGCCAGTAGTATACGGAGCGGACAGGGGTACCGCTACGAGCAGTACTTC. It specifies CASSIRSGQGYRYEQYF.

The chain employs TRBV11-1 and TRBJ2-1; 7 bases map to TRBD1. This CDR3 has 15 residues. Trimming at V came to 5 bases and at J to 2 bases, leaving 6 bases not matched to a gene. Germline loops: CDR1 SGHAT, CDR2 FQDESV (reference sequence). As DNA, the CDR3 is TGTGCCAGCAGCGCCGGGACAGACACCTACAATGAGCAGTTCTTC. Amino acids: CASSAGTDTYNEQFF. Based on the CDR3 plus reference TRBV11-1 and TRBJ2-1, the full variable domain is EAEVAQSPRYKITEKSQAVAFWCDPISGHATLYWYRQILGQGPELLVQFQDESVVDDSQLPKDRFSAERLKGVDSTLKIQPAELGDSAMYLCASSAGTDTYNEQFFGPGTRLTVL.